These T cell receptor beta chains were read from a single sample in a study of blood T cell repertoires in COVID-19. Measured with immunoSEQ multiplex PCR; TCRdb has only the in-frame clones, and not every one. This sample has some 200,000 clones, with around three quarters found just once. Material for sequencing was peripheral blood. The source of these receptors is a woman in her 70s with acute or convalescent COVID-19. Each CDR3 is given with its conserved first and last residue. Clone sizes are given selectively: once, few, many, or a class where the clone is expanded.

CTSSLQTWGEAEAFF	.	TRBV1	TRBJ1-1
CASSWGTSTDTQYF	.	TRBV5-4	TRBJ2-3
CASSSTGSPNEKLFF	.	TRBV5-1	TRBJ1-4
CAWSVSSRAGGYTF	few	TRBV30	TRBJ1-2
CASSIDQGGVGADTQYF	.	TRBV19	TRBJ2-3
CASSKPGDNSATNEKLFF	.	TRBV21-1	TRBJ1-4
CASSLASGLVTQYF	.	TRBV5-6	TRBJ2-5
CASSLDIEGANTQYF	.	TRBV5-6	TRBJ2-3
CASRLGGNSPLHF	.	TRBV12-3/TRBV12-4	TRBJ1-6
CASSLANTEAFF	.	TRBV18	TRBJ1-1
CSVVSGWAFF	.	TRBV29-1	TRBJ1-1
CASSYRGSEQFF	.	TRBV12-3/TRBV12-4	TRBJ2-1
CASSRGGNQETQYF	.	TRBV19	TRBJ2-5
CASSLGVNEQFF	few	TRBV5-1	TRBJ2-1
CATAGLAGSGELFF	.	TRBV24-1	TRBJ2-2
CASSPPPSSGANVLTF	.	TRBV19	TRBJ2-6
CASTQRDSLGELFF	few	TRBV13	TRBJ2-2
CASSLDWLAGDQETQYF	.	TRBV11-2	TRBJ2-5
CASSQVQMNTGELFF	few	TRBV3-1/TRBV3-2	TRBJ2-2
CASSIQGADTEAFF	.	TRBV6-5	TRBJ1-1